What follows is one T cell receptor (beta chain) and its context. At one of its ends the junction is not consistent with the germline gene, which may arise from a read error. This entry is derived from a study of CD4 and CD8 cells across lung adenocarcinoma regions. The patients had localized lung adenocarcinoma, a non-small cell subtype. TCRdb redid the calling of the PCR reads with MiXCR, one entry per CDR3 protein. The sample carries just under 10,000 distinct CDR3 sequences, about half recorded once. This CDR3 contains 16 residues. Germline V CDR1 and CDR2: SGHTA, FQGNSA. The J gene is TRBJ2-2, the V gene TRBV7-2; D may match TRBD1 or TRBD2 (6 bases each). Sequencing was performed on CD4+ T cells from the margin of a lung tumor. The sequence was collected from a male donor with lung adenocarcinoma. The CD4 and CD8 labels of this study may be unreliable. This CDR3 is CASGLDRTMGAGELFF. DNA for the CDR3: TGTGCCAGCGGCTTAGACAGGACTATGGGCGCCGGGGAGCTGTTTTTT.